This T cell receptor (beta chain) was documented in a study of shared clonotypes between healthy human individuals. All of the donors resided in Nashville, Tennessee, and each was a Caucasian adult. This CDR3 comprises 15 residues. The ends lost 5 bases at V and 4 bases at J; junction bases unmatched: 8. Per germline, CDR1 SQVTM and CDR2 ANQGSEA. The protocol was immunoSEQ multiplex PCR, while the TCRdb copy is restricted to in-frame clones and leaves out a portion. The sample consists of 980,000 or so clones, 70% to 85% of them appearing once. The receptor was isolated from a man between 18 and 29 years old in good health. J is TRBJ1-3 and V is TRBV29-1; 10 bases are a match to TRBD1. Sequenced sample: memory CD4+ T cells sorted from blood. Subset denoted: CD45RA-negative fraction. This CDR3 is CSVRSGTGVGNTIYF. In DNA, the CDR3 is TGCAGCGTTCGCTCCGGGACAGGGGTGGGAAACACCATATATTTT. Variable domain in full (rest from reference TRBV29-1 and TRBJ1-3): SAVISQKPSRDICQRGTSLTIQCQVDSQVTMMFWYRQQPGQSLTLIATANQGSEATYESGFVIDKFPISRPNLTFSTLTVSNMSPEDSSIYLCSVRSGTGVGNTIYFGEGSWLTVV.